These T cell receptor beta chains were read from a single sample in a study of T cells in Graves' hyperthyroidism and ophthalmopathy. TCRdb processed the multiplex PCR reads anew with MiXCR; each CDR3 protein has one entry. The top ten clones hold approximately 10% of a sample with some 360,000 distinct CDR3 sequences, about 15% of them seen once. The sequencing input was blood. The receptors come from a woman between 55 and 75 years old with Graves' hyperthyroidism. Each CDR3 is given with its conserved first and last residue. Each record gives: CDR3 length, D gene, clone size, J gene, V gene, CDR3 protein, CDR3 DNA. A D gene is named only where the DNA matches it firmly. Rows give clone size only sometimes, using once, few, many, or a class for an expanded clone.

CDR3 length: 12; D gene: .; clone size: many; J gene: TRBJ1-1; V gene: TRBV6-1; CDR3 protein: CASSSQANEAFF; CDR3 DNA: TGTGCCAGCAGTTCCCAGGCAAATGAAGCTTTCTTT
CDR3 length: 13; D gene: .; clone size: many; J gene: TRBJ2-2; V gene: TRBV30; CDR3 protein: CAWGGANTGELFF; CDR3 DNA: TGTGCCTGGGGTGGGGCGAACACCGGGGAGCTGTTTTTT
CDR3 length: 14; D gene: .; clone size: few; J gene: TRBJ1-4; V gene: TRBV19; CDR3 protein: CASSKRAGAEKLFF; CDR3 DNA: TGTGCCAGTAGTAAGCGGGCAGGGGCTGAAAAACTGTTTTTT
CDR3 length: 15; D gene: .; clone size: many; J gene: TRBJ2-1; V gene: TRBV11-3; CDR3 protein: CASSLAGTENNEQFF; CDR3 DNA: TGTGCCAGCAGCTTAGCGGGGACGGAAAACAATGAGCAGTTCTTC
CDR3 length: 17; D gene: TRBD1; clone size: .; J gene: TRBJ2-5; V gene: TRBV4-1; CDR3 protein: CASSRTGGFLGQETQYF; CDR3 DNA: TGCGCCAGCAGCCGGACAGGGGGTTTTCTTGGCCAAGAGACCCAGTACTTC
CDR3 length: 15; D gene: TRBD1; clone size: many; J gene: TRBJ2-1; V gene: TRBV7-3; CDR3 protein: CASREDRGPYNEQFF; CDR3 DNA: TGTGCCAGCAGAGAGGACAGGGGGCCCTACAATGAGCAGTTCTTC
CDR3 length: 14; D gene: .; clone size: few; J gene: TRBJ2-2; V gene: TRBV5-1; CDR3 protein: CASSSPGRGGELFF; CDR3 DNA: TGCGCCAGCAGCTCGCCGGGCCGGGGCGGGGAGCTGTTTTTT
CDR3 length: 15; D gene: .; clone size: many; J gene: TRBJ1-1; V gene: TRBV28; CDR3 protein: CASSPRVGVGTEAFF; CDR3 DNA: TGTGCCAGCAGTCCCCGCGTGGGAGTAGGCACTGAAGCTTTCTTT
CDR3 length: 15; D gene: TRBD1; clone size: many; J gene: TRBJ2-3; V gene: TRBV7-9; CDR3 protein: CASSEGTGSTDTQYF; CDR3 DNA: TGTGCCAGCAGCGAAGGGACAGGGAGCACAGATACGCAGTATTTT
CDR3 length: 17; D gene: TRBD1; clone size: few; J gene: TRBJ1-3; V gene: TRBV7-9; CDR3 protein: CASSSRQGFKTGNTIYF; CDR3 DNA: TGTGCCAGCAGCTCAAGACAGGGGTTTAAGACTGGAAACACCATATATTTT
CDR3 length: 14; D gene: TRBD1; clone size: many; J gene: TRBJ1-5; V gene: TRBV20-1; CDR3 protein: CSAPDRRSNQPQHF; CDR3 DNA: TGCAGTGCTCCGGACAGGCGGAGCAATCAGCCCCAGCATTTT
CDR3 length: 11; D gene: .; clone size: few; J gene: TRBJ2-3; V gene: TRBV30; CDR3 protein: CAWSGVDTQYF; CDR3 DNA: TGTGCCTGGAGTGGGGTAGATACGCAGTATTTT
CDR3 length: 13; D gene: TRBD1; clone size: .; J gene: TRBJ1-4; V gene: TRBV19; CDR3 protein: CATTGTGNEKLFF; CDR3 DNA: TGTGCCACCACCGGGACAGGGAATGAAAAACTGTTTTTT
CDR3 length: 13; D gene: .; clone size: many; J gene: TRBJ2-5; V gene: TRBV2; CDR3 protein: CASIKGVGKTQYF; CDR3 DNA: TGTGCCAGCATAAAGGGGGTAGGAAAGACCCAGTACTTC
CDR3 length: 12; D gene: .; clone size: .; J gene: TRBJ2-2; V gene: TRBV7-9; CDR3 protein: CASSPWGGELFF; CDR3 DNA: TGTGCCAGCAGCCCTTGGGGCGGGGAGCTGTTTTTT
CDR3 length: 13; D gene: TRBD2; clone size: few; J gene: TRBJ2-7; V gene: TRBV11-2; CDR3 protein: CASSFPGTSEQYF; CDR3 DNA: TGTGCCAGCAGCTTCCCCGGGACTAGCGAGCAGTACTTC
CDR3 length: 14; D gene: .; clone size: .; J gene: TRBJ2-7; V gene: TRBV20-1; CDR3 protein: CSVRGEAGNYEQYF; CDR3 DNA: TGCAGTGTTCGTGGGGAGGCGGGAAACTACGAGCAGTACTTC
CDR3 length: 14; D gene: TRBD1; clone size: few; J gene: TRBJ1-1; V gene: TRBV12-3/TRBV12-4; CDR3 protein: CASNTDRVNTEAFF; CDR3 DNA: TGTGCCAGCAACACCGACAGGGTAAACACTGAAGCTTTCTTT